This TCR beta chain was obtained from a study of blood T cell repertoires in COVID-19. Study-wide context: Donors in the United States, Italy and Spain gave samples during acute or convalescent COVID-19. In each case, the material was cDNA or gDNA derived from T cells, B-cell-depleted T cells, or PBMCs.

In the original processing: Researchers report that nucleated cell counts were estimated from reference gene primer amplification. Clones were sequenced by immunoSEQ multiplex PCR, and TCRdb holds only the in-frame ones, with some missing. V and J calls and clone size come straight from that table; D and trimming were deduced from the DNA. This table holds approximately 89,000 clones, over 70% found once. Per the germline V gene, CDR1 is SEHNR and CDR2 is FQNEAQ (reference sequence). With 5 bases clipped from V and 0 bases from J, the junction kept 12 bases outside the gene matches. The CDR3 runs 18 residues.

The source of this sequence is a human donor in a cohort sampled during active COVID-19. This chain connects TRBV7-9 to TRBJ1-3, with 8 bases that match TRBD1. The sequenced material came from peripheral blood. The chain's CDR3 is CASSPGTGRLHSGNTIYF. CDR3 coding DNA: TGTGCCAGCAGCCCCGGGACAGGAAGGCTCCACTCTGGAAACACCATATATTTT.